The rows below give T cell receptor beta chains drawn from one sample of a study of chemoradiotherapy in HPV16-positive cancers. Sequencing was performed with immunoSEQ multiplex PCR; in TCRdb, only in-frame clones are kept and a portion is missing. Of about 68,000 clones in the sample, around nine tenths were seen once. The sample in question was blood, obtained from a patient who underwent chemoradiotherapy. These receptors all come from a human donor with HPV-associated anogenital cancer. CDR3s include the opening cysteine and the closing phenylalanine or tryptophan. The D gene is left open where the match is weak. Clone sizes are given selectively: once, few, many, or a class where the clone is expanded.

CDR3 protein	CDR3 DNA	D gene	clone size	J gene	V gene	CDR3 length
CASAERSPLHF	TGTGCCAGTGCGGAGAGATCACCCCTCCACTTT	.	once	TRBJ1-6	TRBV6-1	11
CASSPGGEDYGYTF	TGTGCCAGCAGCCCAGGGGGGGAGGACTATGGCTACACCTTC	TRBD1	.	TRBJ1-2	TRBV6-1	14
CASSQDSNYGYTF	TGCGCCAGCAGCCAAGACAGCAACTATGGCTACACCTTC	.	.	TRBJ1-2	TRBV4-1	13
CASSVGLYPGQGVDTEAFF	TGTGCCAGCAGCGTAGGACTATACCCGGGACAGGGGGTTGACACTGAAGCTTTCTTT	TRBD1	.	TRBJ1-1	TRBV9	19
CASSLGGEVDYGYTF	TGCGCCAGCAGCTTGGGAGGGGAAGTCGACTATGGCTACACCTTC	.	.	TRBJ1-2	TRBV5-1	15
CASSSHRVDGYTF	TGTGCCAGCAGTTCGCACAGGGTAGACGGCTACACCTTC	.	.	TRBJ1-2	TRBV28	13
CASSYSHASSGNTIYF	TGTGCCAGCAGTTACTCGCACGCTAGCTCTGGAAACACCATATATTTT	.	.	TRBJ1-3	TRBV6-5	16
CSALIGYEQYF	TGCAGTGCCTTGATCGGTTACGAGCAGTACTTC	.	.	TRBJ2-7	TRBV20-1	11
CASSNLRQTEAFF	TGTGCCAGCAGTAATCTAAGGCAGACTGAAGCTTTCTTT	.	.	TRBJ1-1	TRBV6-6	13
CASSHIRDHDDNEQFF	TGTGCCAGCAGCCACATACGAGATCACGATGACAATGAGCAGTTCTTC	.	.	TRBJ2-1	TRBV4-2	16
CASSRGDSPLDGELFF	TGTGCCAGCAGCCGTGGGGACAGTCCACTGGACGGGGAGCTGTTTTTT	TRBD1	.	TRBJ2-2	TRBV27	16
CAISARLPSSYEQYF	TGTGCCATCAGTGCGAGACTACCCTCCTCCTACGAGCAGTACTTC	.	.	TRBJ2-7	TRBV10-3	15
CASSLVPTITYNEQFF	TGTGCCAGCAGCTTAGTCCCCACGATCACCTACAATGAGCAGTTCTTC	.	.	TRBJ2-1	TRBV7-6	16
CASSPQAGFDGYTF	TGTGCCAGCTCACCACAAGCTGGGTTCGATGGCTACACCTTC	.	once	TRBJ1-2	TRBV18	14
CASSLVTPGTDTQYF	TGCGCCAGCAGCTTGGTGACACCCGGCACAGATACGCAGTATTTT	.	.	TRBJ2-3	TRBV5-1	15
CASSKQESSYEQYF	TGTGCCAGCAGCAAACAAGAGAGCTCCTACGAGCAGTACTTC	.	.	TRBJ2-7	TRBV21-1	14
CASSVYGTGEEKLFF	TGTGCCAGCAGCGTATACGGGACAGGGGAGGAAAAACTGTTTTTT	TRBD1	.	TRBJ1-4	TRBV6-1	15
CATSRDRGSNEKLFF	TGTGCCACCAGCAGAGATCGGGGGTCTAATGAAAAACTGTTTTTT	.	.	TRBJ1-4	TRBV15	15
CASSPGTAGNTIYF	TGCGCCAGCAGTCCCGGGACAGCTGGAAACACCATATATTTT	TRBD1	.	TRBJ1-3	TRBV10-1	14
CASSQGADTGELFF	TGTGCCAGCAGCCAGGGGGCGGACACCGGGGAGCTGTTTTTT	TRBD1	.	TRBJ2-2	TRBV11-3	14
CASSQLRQGATNTGELFF	TGCGCCAGCAGTCAATTAAGACAGGGGGCAACGAACACCGGGGAGCTGTTTTTT	TRBD1	.	TRBJ2-2	TRBV23-1	18
CASSQGQVLLGGYTF	TGTGCCAGCAGCCAAGGACAGGTCCTCTTAGGCGGCTACACCTTC	TRBD1	once	TRBJ1-2	TRBV7-9	15
CASSVSGQYEQYF	TGTGCCAGCAGTGTATCGGGACAGTACGAGCAGTACTTC	TRBD1	.	TRBJ2-7	TRBV6-5	13
CASNREGAYNEQFF	TGTGCCAGCAACCGGGAGGGGGCGTACAATGAGCAGTTCTTC	.	.	TRBJ2-1	TRBV2	14
CASSLAPLAGELFF	TGTGCCAGCAGCTTAGCCCCCCTCGCCGGGGAGCTGTTTTTT	.	.	TRBJ2-2	TRBV5-6	14
CASSYLSSNQPQHF	TGTGCCAGCAGTTACCTATCTAGCAATCAGCCCCAGCATTTT	.	.	TRBJ1-5	TRBV28	14
CAWSVRTGGYEKLFF	TGTGCCTGGAGTGTACGGACAGGGGGCTATGAAAAACTGTTTTTT	TRBD1	.	TRBJ1-4	TRBV30	15
CASSQGLQQMNTEAFF	TGCGCCAGCAGCCAAGGACTCCAACAAATGAACACTGAAGCTTTCTTT	.	.	TRBJ1-1	TRBV4-1	16
CASSAGQGWNTEAFF	TGCGCCAGCAGCGCAGGACAGGGGTGGAACACTGAAGCTTTCTTT	TRBD1	.	TRBJ1-1	TRBV4-1	15
CASQGLERYTF	TGTGCCTCCCAAGGGCTCGAGCGCTACACCTTC	.	.	TRBJ1-2	TRBV6-5	11
CASSDGVGAVSGYTF	TGTGCCAGCAGTGACGGGGTGGGGGCTGTCAGCGGCTACACCTTC	.	once	TRBJ1-2	TRBV2	15
CASSSGGFSNQPQHF	TGTGCCAGTAGTTCAGGGGGGTTTAGCAATCAGCCCCAGCATTTT	TRBD1	.	TRBJ1-5	TRBV19	15
CASSHQGRASEQYF	TGTGCCAGCAGCCATCAGGGGAGGGCCTCCGAGCAGTACTTC	.	.	TRBJ2-7	TRBV7-9	14
CASSQDSGGPDTQYF	TGTGCCAGCAGCCAAGATTCGGGGGGCCCAGATACGCAGTATTTT	.	.	TRBJ2-3	TRBV4-2	15
CATSRGDGYANEKLFF	TGTGCCACCAGCAGAGGCGACGGGTATGCTAATGAAAAACTGTTTTTT	.	.	TRBJ1-4	TRBV15	16
CASSQTAAGASGQETQYF	TGTGCCAGCAGCCAAACGGCGGCGGGGGCCAGCGGCCAAGAGACCCAGTACTTC	.	few	TRBJ2-5	TRBV4-2	18
CASSLFGATNEKLFF	TGTGCCAGCAGCTTGTTCGGTGCAACTAATGAAAAACTGTTTTTT	.	.	TRBJ1-4	TRBV5-4	15
CASSPTGTITYEQYF	TGTGCCAGCAGCCCAACCGGGACTATCACCTACGAGCAGTACTTC	TRBD2	.	TRBJ2-7	TRBV5-4	15
CASNWEGLMEGGYTF	TGCGCCAGCAACTGGGAGGGGCTAATGGAGGGTGGCTACACCTTC	.	.	TRBJ1-2	TRBV4-1	15
CASSYMSVKETQYF	TGTGCCAGCAGTTACATGTCGGTAAAAGAGACCCAGTACTTC	.	.	TRBJ2-5	TRBV6-6	14
CASSLARGSQGSDTQYF	TGTGCTAGCAGCTTAGCCAGAGGATCACAGGGGTCAGATACGCAGTATTTT	TRBD1	.	TRBJ2-3	TRBV7-7	17
CSVEATRNNEQFF	TGCAGCGTTGAAGCTACTAGAAACAATGAGCAGTTCTTC	.	.	TRBJ2-1	TRBV29-1	13
CALAGLANIQYF	TGTGCCCTAGCGGGGTTGGCCAACATTCAGTACTTC	TRBD2	.	TRBJ2-4	TRBV2	12
CASSLGGPPGSYNSPLHF	TGCGCCAGCAGCTTGGGTGGGCCTCCAGGGTCCTATAATTCACCCCTCCACTTT	.	.	TRBJ1-6	TRBV5-1	18
CASRQGWYEQYF	TGTGCCAGCAGGCAGGGATGGTACGAGCAGTACTTC	.	.	TRBJ2-7	TRBV2	12
CASSIEDRAGELFF	TGTGCCAGTAGTATAGAGGACAGGGCCGGGGAGCTGTTTTTT	TRBD1	.	TRBJ2-2	TRBV19	14
CASSPLRGGGEQYF	TGTGCCAGCAGTCCCCTTCGCGGGGGTGGCGAGCAGTACTTC	TRBD2	.	TRBJ2-7	TRBV6-5	14